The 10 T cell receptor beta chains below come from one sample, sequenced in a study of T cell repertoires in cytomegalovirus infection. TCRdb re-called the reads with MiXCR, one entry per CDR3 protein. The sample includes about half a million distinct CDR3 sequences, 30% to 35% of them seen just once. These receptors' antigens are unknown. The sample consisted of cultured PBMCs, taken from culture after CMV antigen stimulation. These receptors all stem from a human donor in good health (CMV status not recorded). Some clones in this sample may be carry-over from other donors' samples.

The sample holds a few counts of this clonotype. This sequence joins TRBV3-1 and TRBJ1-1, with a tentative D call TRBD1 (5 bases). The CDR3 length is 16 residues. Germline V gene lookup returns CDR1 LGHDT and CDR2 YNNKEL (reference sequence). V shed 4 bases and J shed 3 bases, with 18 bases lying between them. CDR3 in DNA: TGTGCCAGCAGCCCATCCGGACATTTTCGGTACACTGAAGCTTTCTTT. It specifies CASSPSGHFRYTEAFF. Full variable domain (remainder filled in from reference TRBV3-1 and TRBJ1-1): DTAVSQTPKYLVTQMGNDKSIKCEQNLGHDTMYWYKQDSKKFLKIMFSYNNKELIINETVPNRFSPKSPDKAHLNLHINSLELGDSAVYFCASSPSGHFRYTEAFFGQGTRLTVV.

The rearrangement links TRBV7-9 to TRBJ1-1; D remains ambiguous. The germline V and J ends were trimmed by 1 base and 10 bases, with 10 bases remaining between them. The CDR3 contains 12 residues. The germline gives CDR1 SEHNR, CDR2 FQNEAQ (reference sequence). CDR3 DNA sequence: TGTGCCAGCAGCTTAGGGGGTTCTGCAGCTTTCTTT. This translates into CASSLGGSAAFF.

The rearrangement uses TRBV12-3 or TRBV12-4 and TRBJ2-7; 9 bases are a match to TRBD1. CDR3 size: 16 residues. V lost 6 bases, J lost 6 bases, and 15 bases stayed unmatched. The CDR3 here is CASSSGVGTGNSEQYV. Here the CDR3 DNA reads TGTGCCAGCAGCTCCGGGGTCGGGACAGGGAATAGCGAGCAGTACGTC.

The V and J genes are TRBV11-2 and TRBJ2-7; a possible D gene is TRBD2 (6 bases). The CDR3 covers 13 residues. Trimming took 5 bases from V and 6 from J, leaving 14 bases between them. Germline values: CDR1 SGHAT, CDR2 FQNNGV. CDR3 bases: TGTGCCAGCAGCCCTAACATGGGGGGCGAGCAGTACTTC. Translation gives CASSPNMGGEQYF.

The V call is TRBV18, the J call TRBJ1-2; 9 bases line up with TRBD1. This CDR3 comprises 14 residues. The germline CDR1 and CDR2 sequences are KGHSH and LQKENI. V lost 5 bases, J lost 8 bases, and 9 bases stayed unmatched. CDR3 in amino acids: CASSSGTGLSGYTF. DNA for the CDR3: TGTGCCAGCTCATCCGGGACAGGGTTATCAGGCTACACCTTC.

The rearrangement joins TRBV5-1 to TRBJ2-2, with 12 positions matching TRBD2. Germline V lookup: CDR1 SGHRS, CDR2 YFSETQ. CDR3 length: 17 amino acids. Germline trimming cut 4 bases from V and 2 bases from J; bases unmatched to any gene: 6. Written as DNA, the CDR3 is TGCGCCAGCAGCGCAAGGACTAGCGGGATTAACACCGGGGAGCTGTTTTTT. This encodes CASSARTSGINTGELFF.

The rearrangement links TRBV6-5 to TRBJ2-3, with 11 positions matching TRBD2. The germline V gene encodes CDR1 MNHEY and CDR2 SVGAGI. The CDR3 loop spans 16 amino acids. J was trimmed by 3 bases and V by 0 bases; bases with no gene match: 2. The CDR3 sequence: CASSYSSSGRTDTQYF. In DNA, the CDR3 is TGTGCCAGCAGTTACTCTTCTAGCGGGAGGACAGATACGCAGTATTTT.

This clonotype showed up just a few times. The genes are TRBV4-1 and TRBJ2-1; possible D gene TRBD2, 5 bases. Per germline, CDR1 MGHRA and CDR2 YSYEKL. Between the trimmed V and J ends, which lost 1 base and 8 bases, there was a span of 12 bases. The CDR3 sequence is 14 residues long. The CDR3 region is CASSQGPGMDEQFF. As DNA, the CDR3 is TGCGCCAGCAGCCAAGGTCCCGGGATGGATGAGCAGTTCTTC.

CDR3 residues: CASSPWTSGYEQFF. CDR3 sequence (DNA): TGCGCCAGCAGCCCCTGGACTAGCGGGTATGAGCAGTTCTTC. The V gene is TRBV4-3, the J gene TRBJ2-1; 11 bases match TRBD2. The J segment lost 8 bases and the V segment lost 4 bases, leaving 4 bases of the junction unmatched. The germline gives CDR1 LGHNA, CDR2 YSLEER. The CDR3 length is 14 residues.

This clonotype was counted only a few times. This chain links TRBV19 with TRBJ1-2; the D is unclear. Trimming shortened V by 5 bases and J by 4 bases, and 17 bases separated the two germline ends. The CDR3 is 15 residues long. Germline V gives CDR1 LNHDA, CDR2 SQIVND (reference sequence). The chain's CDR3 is CASSPSTGSGYGYTF. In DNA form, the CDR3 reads TGTGCCAGTAGTCCGTCCACCGGGTCGGGCTATGGCTACACCTTC.